The 9 T cell receptor beta chains below were found in one sample sequenced in a study of patients and donors after allogeneic stem cell transplantation. TCRdb reanalysed the RT-PCR reads using MiXCR and keeps one entry per CDR3 protein. Counted here are approximately 430,000 distinct CDR3 sequences, 16% occurring once; the ten biggest clones make up 7.2%. Sample: blood, either unsorted or a sorted T cell fraction (not recorded which). The receptors were gathered from a human donor who was either an allogeneic HSCT recipient or a stem cell or donor lymphocyte infusion donor (not recorded which). It is not recorded whose cells these are; they may come from a transplant donor.

In this sample, this clonotype turned up a few times. J is TRBJ1-2 and V is TRBV20-1; TRBD1 agrees at 7 bases. This CDR3 is built from 16 residues. Germline loops: CDR1 DFQATT, CDR2 SNEGSKA (reference sequence). The junction had 9 bases not matched to a gene; V was cut back by 0 bases and J by 2 bases. Here the CDR3 reads CSARDSDRVVNYGYTF. The CDR3 nucleotides are TGCAGTGCTAGAGATTCCGACAGGGTAGTGAACTATGGCTACACCTTC.

This chain joins TRBV20-1 and TRBJ2-1; D is unresolved. V lost 4 bases, J lost 0 bases, and 7 bases lay in between. The germline gives CDR1 DFQATT, CDR2 SNEGSKA (reference sequence). CDR3 length: 13 amino acids. The CDR3: CSATQSSYNEQFF. CDR3 DNA sequence: TGCAGTGCTACCCAAAGCTCCTACAATGAGCAGTTCTTC.

J is TRBJ1-2 and V is TRBV7-9; TRBD1 is a possible D gene (5 bases). Germline-derived CDR1 and CDR2 are SEHNR and FQNEAQ (reference sequence). The CDR3 extends over 13 amino acids. Trimming took off 1 base at V and 7 bases at J, with 10 bases between the two ends. The CDR3 protein is CASSLETASGYTF. The CDR3 region has the DNA TGTGCCAGCAGCTTAGAGACAGCGAGTGGCTACACCTTC.

This clonotype was counted ten times or more. The gene calls are TRBV12-3 or TRBV12-4 and TRBJ2-7, with 8 bases lining up with TRBD1. The J segment lost 3 bases and the V segment lost 6 bases, leaving 10 bases of the junction unmatched. The CDR3 is 15 amino acids. The DNA of the CDR3 is TGTGCCAGCAGCTCGCCGGACAGGGACCTCTACGAGCAGTACTTC. This encodes CASSSPDRDLYEQYF.

The chain has TRBV25-1 and TRBJ1-5; 9 nucleotides match TRBD1. Germline-derived CDR1 and CDR2 are MGHDK and SYGVNS. The ends lost 4 bases at V and 4 bases at J; junction bases unmatched: 8. The CDR3 runs to 16 residues. The CDR3 region is CASSGQTGTGNQPQHF. The CDR3 bases are TGTGCCAGCAGTGGACAAACCGGGACAGGGAATCAGCCCCAGCATTTT.

The rearrangement uses TRBV6-2 or TRBV6-3 and TRBJ1-1; TRBD1 matches 7 bases. Germline V gives CDR1 MNHEY, CDR2 SVGEGT. CDR3 size: 14 residues. Trimming took 5 bases from V and 5 from J; bases not matched to a gene: 8. CDR3 region: CASSLPGQRTEAFF. As DNA, the CDR3 is TGTGCCAGCAGTCTACCGGGACAGAGGACTGAAGCTTTCTTT.

The chain joins TRBV4-3 to TRBJ2-1, with 10 bases lining up with TRBD1. V shed 0 bases, J shed 8 bases, and the junction held 7 bases outside the gene matches. The CDR3 runs 16 residues. Germline CDR1 is LGHNA and CDR2 is YSLEER. CDR3 region: CASSQDQGDRGYEQFF. The CDR3 DNA is TGCGCCAGCAGCCAAGATCAAGGGGACAGGGGTTATGAGCAGTTCTTC.

In this sample, this clonotype turned up a few times. V usage is TRBV7-8 and J usage is TRBJ1-1; a weak D match, TRBD1 (5 bases). Deletions cut 5 bases from V and 1 base from J, with 8 bases between. The CDR3 is 13 amino acids. From germline, CDR1 is SGHVS and CDR2 FQNEAQ. The CDR3 protein is CASSIRENTEAFF. Here the CDR3 DNA reads TGTGCCAGCAGCATCAGGGAGAACACTGAAGCTTTCTTT.

The chain joins TRBV9 to TRBJ2-3; TRBD2 is a possible D gene (5 bases). This CDR3 has 15 residues. With 0 bases removed from V and 3 bases from J, the gap between germline ends came to 11 bases. Germline V CDR1 and CDR2: SGDLS, YYNGEE. The CDR3 loop is CASSVEVSVTDTQYF. CDR3 nucleotide sequence: TGTGCCAGCAGCGTAGAGGTTAGCGTAACAGATACGCAGTATTTT.